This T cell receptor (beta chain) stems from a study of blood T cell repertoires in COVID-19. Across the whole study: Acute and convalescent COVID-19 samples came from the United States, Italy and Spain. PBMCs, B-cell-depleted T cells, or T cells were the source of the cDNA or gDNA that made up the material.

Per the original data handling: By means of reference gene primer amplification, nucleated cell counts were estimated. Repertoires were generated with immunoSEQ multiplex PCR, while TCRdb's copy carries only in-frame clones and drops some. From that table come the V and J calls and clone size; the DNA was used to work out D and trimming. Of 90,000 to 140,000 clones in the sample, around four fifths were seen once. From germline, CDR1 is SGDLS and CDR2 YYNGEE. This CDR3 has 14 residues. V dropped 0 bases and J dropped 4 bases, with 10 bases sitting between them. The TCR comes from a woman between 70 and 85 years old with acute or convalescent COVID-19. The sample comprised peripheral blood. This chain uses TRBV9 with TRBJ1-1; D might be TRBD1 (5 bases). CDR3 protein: CASSVGSRATEAFF. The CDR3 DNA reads TGTGCCAGCAGCGTAGGGAGCAGGGCCACTGAAGCTTTCTTT.